This T cell receptor beta chain was sequenced for a study of T cells in Graves' hyperthyroidism and ophthalmopathy (dated by TCRdb to the late 2010s). In the study overall: Peripheral blood was sampled at the time of initial diagnosis, prior to any treatment. TCR V-J signatures able to tell the groups apart were searched for in a discovery cohort of 95 or so patients, of whom 43 had Graves' ophthalmopathy and under 65 had stable Graves' hyperthyroidism. Whether ophthalmopathy could be predicted prospectively was tested in an independent validation cohort made up of 18 to 20 hyperthyroidism patients plus 17 patients who later progressed to ophthalmopathy. The 100 discovery patients were randomly divided into training and test sets at a 7:3 ratio. Thyroid tissue and blood T-cell repertoires from about six Graves' hyperthyroidism patients were also compared in the study. Once sampling was done, hyperthyroidism patients were given methimazole at a starting dose of 30 mg daily, whereas ophthalmopathy patients were given high-dose intravenous methylprednisolone. The paper reports TCR Vbeta CDR3 sequencing of over 130 peripheral blood samples: 40 or so ophthalmopathy, 70 to 85 hyperthyroidism and approximately 17 progressor patients. Findings and caveats that apply to the study as a whole: Sample size was not statistically predetermined, and investigators were not blinded to group allocation. Most expanded thyroid clonotypes (frequency above 0.001) were also detected in blood, suggesting blood repertoires may reflect thyroid immune responses. A 13 V-J signature model separated ophthalmopathy from stable hyperthyroidism, with about 90% sensitivity and around 84% specificity in cross-validation and 80%/75% in testing. In validation, the model predicted progression to ophthalmopathy with around 71% sensitivity and about 73% specificity, a median of 6.5 months before onset.

Taken from the germline V gene, the CDR1 and CDR2 loops are SQVTM and ANQGSEA. Including the terminal cysteine and phenylalanine, the CDR3 comprises 15 residues. The only DNA kept is the CDR3, 45 bases in frame from the first base. V and J are truncated by 4 bases and 4 bases respectively, leaving an intervening sequence of 19 bases. As to this clonotype: Its antigen remains undetermined. The sample holds no much larger clone one base away, and base qualities are not on file.

TCR beta CDR3 regions were amplified from RNA transcripts. A first-round RT-PCR of the TCR CDR3 used the HTBI primer set with the Qiagen OneStep RT-PCR kit. Libraries were constructed in a second round of multiplex PCR, after which size selection and purification were carried out. The libraries were sequenced on an Illumina HiSeq2000 using paired-end 100 bp reads. Under the source paper's analysis protocol: Raw data were processed with SOAPnuke, discarding reads with adapters, uncalled bases, mean Phred below 15, or no exact constant-primer or identifier match. High-quality paired reads were merged with COPE v1.2.5, and unique nucleotide sequences were defined as clonotypes. Clonotypes were aligned to IMGT TRBV, TRBD and TRBJ reference segments using MiTCR v1.1. The analysis included only V-J combinations with a frequency above 0.0001, which together covered roughly 99% of the repertoires. The TCS score was defined as F50 (clonal expansion) divided by E x V (chaos), with BLOSUM62-based TCRdist calculated between CDR3 peptides within each V-J. Welch's t-statistics and random forest reduced fewer than 550 V-J features to 13, which were used in a naive Bayes classifier (R e1071). TCRdb handled the public reads itself, with Q25 trimming in fastp and clone calling in MiXCR, and kept productive beta chains. A single entry per CDR3 protein holds the most common genes and DNA from its merged rows. TCRdb, rather than the study authors, made the V and J calls. This sample holds under 750,000 distinct CDR3 sequences; around 20% were observed only once. Jointly, the top ten make up roughly 17% of the sample.

The hyperthyroidism patients were between 18 and 65 years old and newly diagnosed, with a disease duration of less than 2 months. Exclusion was applied to patients with uncontrolled infections, other autoimmune diseases, pregnancy or lactation. Diagnoses were based on clinical symptoms, serum thyroxine and TRAb, thyroid ultrasound and orbital computed tomography. For progressor patients, blood was drawn at the first diagnosis of hyperthyroidism, before any ophthalmopathy symptoms had appeared. PBMCs were isolated from about 9.1 ml of fresh peripheral blood by Ficoll-Paque density gradient centrifugation. Progressor patients were defined as those initially diagnosed with Graves' hyperthyroidism in whom ophthalmopathy developed during follow-up. Total RNA was extracted using Trizol reagent, and RNA quality was assessed on an Agilent 2100 Bioanalyzer.

The material sequenced was blood. This sequence uses TRBV29-1 and TRBJ2-5, and perhaps TRBD1 as D gene, on 6 matching bases. The clonotype originates from a woman in her fifties or sixties with Graves' hyperthyroidism that later progressed to Graves' ophthalmopathy. Here the CDR3 is given as CSVAGQGIRGETQYF. The sequenced DNA is TGCAGCGTTGCAGGACAAGGGATCAGGGGAGAGACCCAGTACTTC. When the CDR3 is completed using the reference TRBV29-1 and TRBJ2-5 genes on either side, the full variable domain is SAVISQKPSRDICQRGTSLTIQCQVDSQVTMMFWYRQQPGQSLTLIATANQGSEATYESGFVIDKFPISRPNLTFSTLTVSNMSPEDSSIYLCSVAGQGIRGETQYFGPGTRLLVL.